The clone carrying this T cell receptor (beta chain) was seen a few times. Its target is not known. A 5'RACE reaction primed in the constant segment made cDNA libraries of TCR alpha and TCR beta, and these carried sample barcodes and UMIs. TCRdb called the 5' RACE reads again in MiXCR, with one record for every CDR3 protein. The top ten clones hold under 25% of a sample with fewer than 75,000 distinct CDR3 sequences, 9% to 15% of them seen once. This record belongs to a study of T-cell memory formation after mild COVID-19. Study results and limitations: Whereas later expanders leaned CD4+, clones contracting day 15 to 85 showed a balanced CD4/CD8 makeup.

Trimming took 2 bases from V and 7 from J, leaving 11 bases between them. The CDR3 runs to 13 residues. Germline V gene data show CDR1 as SGHTA and CDR2 as FQGTGA. The receptor was derived from a man aged 18 to 30 who had mild COVID-19 (a few samples of this study predate the infection). Cell type and time point are not known. This chain joins TRBV7-3 and TRBJ1-2, with D maybe TRBD1 (6 bases). Input material: PBMCs or a T cell subset sorted from them (not recorded which). The CDR3: CASSLPTGIGYTF. CDR3 nucleotides: TGTGCCAGCAGCTTACCTACAGGGATTGGCTACACCTTC.